A single sample is the source of the 6 T cell receptor beta chains below, sequenced in a study of blood T cells in healthy people across ages. The use of a sample-barcoded 5' primer and a J-beta primer mix characterized a second PCR of 7 to 11 cycles. TCRdb recomputed calls from the 5' RACE reads with MiXCR, one row per CDR3 protein. This table holds roughly 1,800,000 distinct CDR3 sequences, 49% found once. Sequenced: blood. The receptor source for this set is a woman aged 40 to 50 in good health.

V is TRBV7-6 and J is TRBJ2-7; D could derive from TRBD1 or TRBD2 (6 bases each). The CDR3 spans 14 residues. V dropped 5 bases and J dropped 5 bases, with 16 bases sitting between them. CDR1 SGHVS and CDR2 FNYEAQ come from the germline V gene. The CDR3 DNA reads as TGTGCCAGCAGCCAAAGAGTGGGGGGCGACGAGCAGTACTTC. It yields the protein CASSQRVGGDEQYF. The entire variable domain, with the rest obtained from reference TRBV7-6 and TRBJ2-7, is as follows: GAGVSQSPRYKVTKRGQDVALRCDPISGHVSLYWYRQALGQGPEFLTYFNYEAQQDKSGLPNDRFSAERPEGSISTLTIQRTEQRDSAMYRCASSQRVGGDEQYFGPGTRLTVT.

The J gene is TRBJ2-7, the V gene TRBV7-2; D not certain. CDR1 and CDR2 (germline): SGHTA, FQGNSA. This CDR3 comprises 14 residues. V gave up 5 bases and J gave up 3 bases, with 14 bases separating them. The CDR3 is CASSRPPPLYEQYF. CDR3 DNA: TGTGCCAGCAGCCGACCGCCTCCCCTCTACGAGCAGTACTTC.

This chain uses TRBV6-6 with TRBJ1-6; no clear D. The CDR3 totals 16 residues. Deletions cut 6 bases from V and 6 bases from J, with 18 bases between. The germline CDR1 and CDR2 sequences are MNHNY and SVGAGI (reference sequence). The CDR3 DNA reads as TGTGCCAGCAGGCCTCCCCAAGTCCGGGGTAATTCACCCCTCCACTTT. It yields the protein CASRPPQVRGNSPLHF.

This clonotype has only a few counts. The chain links TRBV6-5 to TRBJ2-4; weak D call: TRBD2 (6 bases). The germline V gene has CDR1 MNHEY and CDR2 SVGAGI. Trimming removed 2 bases from V and 0 bases from J, with 8 bases in between. CDR3 length equals 15 residues. The CDR3 DNA reads as TGTGCCAGCAGTTACGGGCGGGGAGCCAAAAACATTCAGTACTTC. This sequence encodes CASSYGRGAKNIQYF.

CDR3 coding DNA: TGTGCCAGCAGCTTATGGGCGGGGGCTGAGCAGTTCTTC. Protein: CASSLWAGAEQFF. The chain joins TRBV7-8 to TRBJ2-1, with D perhaps matching TRBD2 (7 bases). Trimming stripped 2 bases from V and 9 bases from J, with 11 bases between. Germline CDR1 and CDR2: SGHVS and FQNEAQ. The CDR3 consists of 13 residues. The entire variable domain, with the rest obtained from reference TRBV7-8 and TRBJ2-1, is as follows: GAGVSQSPRYKVAKRGQDVALRCDPISGHVSLFWYQQALGQGPEFLTYFQNEAQLDKSGLPSDRFFAERPEGSVSTLKIQRTQQEDSAVYLCASSLWAGAEQFFGPGTRLTVL.

The chain employs TRBV4-3 and TRBJ1-4; the D gene is possibly TRBD1 (5 bases). V was shortened by 1 base and J by 2 bases, with 8 bases between the two germline ends. The length of the CDR3 is 15 residues. Germline CDR1 reads LGHNA; CDR2 reads YSLEER. For the CDR3, the DNA is TGCGCCAGCAGCCAAGTTTGGGGGACTAATGAAAAACTGTTTTTT. Protein sequence: CASSQVWGTNEKLFF.